These 17 T cell receptor beta chains came from one sample sequenced in a study of cytomegalovirus exposure and HLA in healthy donors (dated by TCRdb to about 2017). The library was made by the immunoSEQ multiplex PCR assay. The multiplex PCR relied on a mix of 60 forward primers for TCR Vbeta segments and 13 reverse primers for TCR Jbeta segments. Here the immuneACCESS table is served through TCRdb, limited to in-frame sequences with V and J called. Missing clones are a known gap in these copies; in checked studies unresolved V genes cover under half, and the rest lacks a known reason. This sample gives 150,000 or so clones in total; roughly 80% of them show up just once. Of the sample, about 7.7% is held by the ten largest clones. The sequencing input was PBMCs. The receptors originated from a middle-aged woman in good health and CMV-seropositive.

The J gene is TRBJ2-7, the V gene TRBV6-5; a weak D match, TRBD1 (5 bases). The CDR3 contains 11 residues. V was trimmed by 6 bases and J by 3 bases, leaving 6 bases between them. Per the germline V gene, CDR1 is MNHEY and CDR2 is SVGAGI. The CDR3 reads CASRGLYEQYF. The DNA for the CDR3 is TGTGCCAGCAGGGGGCTCTACGAGCAGTACTTC.

The chain links TRBV5-1 to TRBJ1-2; a possible D gene is TRBD1 (6 bases). Looked up from germline, CDR1 is SGHRS and CDR2 is YFSETQ. This CDR3 has 13 amino acids. The germline V and J ends were trimmed by 4 bases and 5 bases, with 12 bases remaining between them. CDR3 in DNA: TGCGCCAGCAGCGTGGACAGCAAGTATGGCTACACCTTC. Amino acids: CASSVDSKYGYTF. Full variable domain (outside the CDR3, taken from reference TRBV5-1 and TRBJ1-2): KAGVTQTPRYLIKTRGQQVTLSCSPISGHRSVSWYQQTPGQGLQFLFEYFSETQRNKGNFPGRFSGRQFSNSRSEMNVSTLELGDSALYLCASSVDSKYGYTFGSGTRLTVV.

V and J are TRBV5-1 and TRBJ2-2; 7 bases agree with TRBD2. CDR3 length: 14 residues. V shed 4 bases, J shed 6 bases, and the junction held 6 bases outside the gene matches. CDR1 is SGHRS and CDR2 is YFSETQ in the germline V gene. CDR3 bases: TGCGCCAGCAGCCCGACTAGCCGACCCGGGGAGCTGTTTTTT. It specifies CASSPTSRPGELFF.

The chain uses TRBV5-1 and TRBJ2-7, with 12 bases fitting TRBD2. The CDR3 is 19 residues long. V dropped 3 bases and J dropped 2; count of bases not matched to a gene: 15. The V gene's germline CDR1 is SGHRS and CDR2 YFSETQ. CDR3 residues: CASSSQTSGSPTRPYEQYF. CDR3 sequence (DNA): TGCGCCAGCAGCTCGCAGACTAGCGGGAGCCCTACCAGGCCCTACGAGCAGTACTTC.

This chain joins TRBV7-6 and TRBJ2-2, with 13 bases matching TRBD2. CDR3 size: 18 residues. Trimming removed 4 bases from V and 7 bases from J; junction bases left unmatched: 12. CDR1 and CDR2 from the germline V gene are SGHVS and FNYEAQ. The CDR3 DNA follows: TGTGCCAGCAGCTCCCGACTAGCGGGAGGCCTAGGTGGCGGGGAGCTGTTTTTT. It encodes CASSSRLAGGLGGGELFF.

This sequence joins TRBV6-5 and TRBJ2-2; 7 nucleotides agree with TRBD2. This CDR3 spans 14 amino acids. Germline lookup yields CDR1 MNHEY and CDR2 SVGAGI. The J segment lost 4 bases and the V segment lost 6 bases, leaving 5 bases of the junction unmatched. The CDR3, as DNA: TGTGCCAGCAGAGGACTAGAGAGCACCGGGGAGCTGTTTTTT. Encoded protein: CASRGLESTGELFF.

The rearrangement uses TRBV27 and TRBJ2-6; 9 nucleotides align to TRBD1. CDR1 is MNHEY, CDR2 SMNVEV, per germline (reference sequence). The ends lost 2 bases at V and 2 bases at J; junction bases unmatched: 4. The CDR3 runs 17 residues. The CDR3 nucleotides read TGTGCCAGCAGTTTAGGGACAGGGAAGACTGGGGCCAACGTCCTGACTTTC. It translates to CASSLGTGKTGANVLTF.

This chain joins TRBV9 and TRBJ2-3; a weak D match, TRBD2 (5 bases). The germline V gene encodes CDR1 SGDLS and CDR2 YYNGEE. V lost 2 bases, J lost 4 bases, and 20 bases lay in between. This CDR3 is built from 17 residues. CDR3 loop: CASSVSPPGSLADTQYF. In DNA form, the CDR3 reads TGTGCCAGCAGCGTTTCCCCTCCGGGGTCCCTCGCAGATACGCAGTATTTT.

The V and J genes are TRBV5-1 and TRBJ2-1, with 8 bases that match TRBD1. Germline CDR1 reads SGHRS; CDR2 reads YFSETQ. This CDR3 has 15 residues. Trimming at V came to 2 bases and at J to 1 base, leaving 2 bases not matched to a gene. CDR3 DNA: TGCGCCAGCAGCTTCGGACAGGGTTCCTACAATGAGCAGTTCTTC. Translating it yields CASSFGQGSYNEQFF.

The genes are TRBV18 and TRBJ1-3; D is possibly TRBD1 (5 bases). The length of the CDR3 is 18 residues. Per the germline V gene, CDR1 is KGHSH and CDR2 is LQKENI. Trimming pared 5 bases from V and 0 bases from J, leaving 20 bases between. The chain's CDR3 is CASSSIISGALSGNTIYF. CDR3 in DNA: TGTGCCAGCTCATCAATTATCAGCGGGGCACTCTCTGGAAACACCATATATTTT.

Here the CDR3 reads CASSLGDRANEQYF. Here the CDR3 DNA reads TGTGCCAGCAGCTTGGGAGACAGGGCGAACGAGCAGTACTTC. J is TRBJ2-7 and V is TRBV5-4; 7 positions match TRBD1. With 0 bases clipped from V and 5 bases from J, the junction kept 5 bases outside the gene matches. The CDR3 has 14 residues. Germline-derived CDR1 and CDR2 are SGHNT and YYREEE (reference sequence).

This clone has more than one count but fewer than ten. The chain couples TRBV6-5 to TRBJ2-6, with D unresolved. Trimming left V 4 bases short and J 0 bases short, with 10 bases between. The CDR3 has 16 residues. The germline gives CDR1 MNHEY, CDR2 SVGAGI. This CDR3 reads CASSSWAHSGANVLTF. DNA for the CDR3: TGTGCCAGCAGTTCTTGGGCACACTCTGGGGCCAACGTCCTGACTTTC.

This clone was observed a few times. This sequence joins TRBV28 and TRBJ1-2; no definite D call. CDR3 length: 15 residues. V was trimmed by 8 bases and J by 7 bases, leaving 23 bases between them. Germline CDR1 MDHEN, CDR2 SYDVKM. Here the CDR3 DNA reads TGTGCCAGCCTCCCGGGGTTTCGGACGAACACTGGCTACACCTTC. This sequence encodes CASLPGFRTNTGYTF.

This clone was seen a handful of times. The chain has TRBV4-3 and TRBJ2-6, with D perhaps matching TRBD1 (6 bases). The V gene lost 0 bases and the J gene lost 0 bases, with 9 bases spanning the gap. Germline V lookup: CDR1 LGHNA, CDR2 YSLEER. CDR3 length equals 17 residues. The CDR3, as DNA: TGCGCCAGCAGCCAAGAGGGGGACAACTCTGGGGCCAACGTCCTGACTTTC. Its protein is CASSQEGDNSGANVLTF.

V and J are TRBV5-4 and TRBJ2-1; a weak D match, TRBD2 (5 bases). Trimming shortened V by 2 bases and J by 5 bases, and 11 bases separated the two germline ends. Germline CDR1 SGHNT, CDR2 YYREEE (reference sequence). CDR3 length: 14 amino acids. This CDR3 reads CASSLSGFHNEQFF. The CDR3, as DNA: TGTGCCAGCAGCTTATCGGGATTCCACAATGAGCAGTTCTTC.

The chain joins TRBV5-1 to TRBJ1-3; 7 bases are shared with TRBD1. CDR1 and CDR2 (germline): SGHRS, YFSETQ. V lost 3 bases to trimming and J lost 0 bases; unmatched junction nucleotides: 9. CDR3 size: 17 residues. DNA of the CDR3: TGCGCCAGCAGCTCGGCCGGGACAGCTAACTCTGGAAACACCATATATTTT. Translated, it gives CASSSAGTANSGNTIYF.

The CDR3 region is CASSPAGGIAETQYF. DNA of the CDR3: TGCGCCAGCAGCCCCGCAGGGGGTATCGCGGAGACCCAGTACTTC. The chain links TRBV5-1 to TRBJ2-5, with 7 bases that match TRBD1. Germline V CDR1 and CDR2: SGHRS, YFSETQ. With 4 bases clipped from V and 5 bases from J, the junction kept 11 bases outside the gene matches. This CDR3 comprises 15 residues.